This T cell receptor beta chain was recovered during a study of T cell changes during pregnancy in multiple sclerosis. The CDR3 runs 14 residues. V lost 5 bases and J lost 5, with 14 bases in between. In germline, CDR1 is SGHAT, CDR2 FQNNGV. Libraries were prepared by immunoSEQ multiplex PCR; TCRdb keeps only in-frame clonotypes and omits some of them. Found here are roughly 35,000 clones, 88% of them singletons; the top ten hold 1.2%. This clone came up a few times. The sequences come from CD4+ T cells from peripheral blood mononuclear cells, collected before pregnancy. The chain links TRBV11-2 to TRBJ2-3, with D perhaps TRBD2 (7 bases). The TCR sequence derives from a female donor with multiple sclerosis, enrolled in a pregnancy study. The CDR3: CASSPRGGQDTQYF. In nucleotides, the CDR3 is TGTGCCAGCAGCCCTAGGGGGGGGCAAGATACGCAGTATTTT.